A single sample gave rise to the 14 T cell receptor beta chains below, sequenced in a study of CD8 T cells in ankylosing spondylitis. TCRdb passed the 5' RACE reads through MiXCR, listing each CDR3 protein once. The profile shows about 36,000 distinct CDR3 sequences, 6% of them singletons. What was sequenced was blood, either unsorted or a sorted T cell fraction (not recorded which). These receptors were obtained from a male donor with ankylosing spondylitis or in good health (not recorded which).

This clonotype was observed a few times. The CDR3 is CATSDSRETQYF. CDR3 DNA sequence: TGTGCCACCAGTGATTCCCGTGAGACCCAGTACTTC. V and J are TRBV24-1 and TRBJ2-5; D is ambiguous. V shed 2 bases and J shed 5 bases, with 5 bases lying between them. The germline V gene encodes CDR1 KGHDR and CDR2 SFDVKD. This CDR3 is 12 amino acids long.

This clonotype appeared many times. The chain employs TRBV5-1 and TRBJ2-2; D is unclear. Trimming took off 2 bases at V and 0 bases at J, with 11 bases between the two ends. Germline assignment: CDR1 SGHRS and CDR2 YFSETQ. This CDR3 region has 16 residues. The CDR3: CASSFQPTANTGELFF. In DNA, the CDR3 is TGCGCCAGCAGCTTCCAACCAACAGCGAACACCGGGGAGCTGTTTTTT.

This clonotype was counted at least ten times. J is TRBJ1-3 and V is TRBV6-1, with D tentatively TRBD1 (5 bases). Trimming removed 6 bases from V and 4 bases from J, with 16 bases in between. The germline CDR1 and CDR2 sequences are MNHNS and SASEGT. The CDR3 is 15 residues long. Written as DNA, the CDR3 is TGTGCCAGCAGGTCAATAGGGGAATCCGGAAACACCATATATTTT. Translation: CASRSIGESGNTIYF.

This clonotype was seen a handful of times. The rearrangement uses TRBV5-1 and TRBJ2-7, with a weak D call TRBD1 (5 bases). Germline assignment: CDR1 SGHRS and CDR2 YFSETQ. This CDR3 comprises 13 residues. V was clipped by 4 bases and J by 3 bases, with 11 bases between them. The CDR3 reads CASSQDSFYEQYF. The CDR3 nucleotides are TGCGCCAGCAGCCAAGACAGTTTCTACGAGCAGTACTTC.

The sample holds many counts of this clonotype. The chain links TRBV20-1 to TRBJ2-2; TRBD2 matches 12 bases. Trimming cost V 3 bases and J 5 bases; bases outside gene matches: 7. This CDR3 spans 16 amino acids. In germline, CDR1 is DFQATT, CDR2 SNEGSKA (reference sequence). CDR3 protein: CSARPTSGSGTGELFF. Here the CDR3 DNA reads TGCAGTGCTAGGCCGACTAGCGGGAGTGGTACCGGGGAGCTGTTTTTT.

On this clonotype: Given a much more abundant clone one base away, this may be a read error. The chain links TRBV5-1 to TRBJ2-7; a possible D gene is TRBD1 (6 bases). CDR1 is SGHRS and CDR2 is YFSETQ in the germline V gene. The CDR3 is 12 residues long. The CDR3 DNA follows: TGCGTCAGCAGCTTGGACAGTAGAGAGCAGTACTTC. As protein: CVSSLDSREQYF.

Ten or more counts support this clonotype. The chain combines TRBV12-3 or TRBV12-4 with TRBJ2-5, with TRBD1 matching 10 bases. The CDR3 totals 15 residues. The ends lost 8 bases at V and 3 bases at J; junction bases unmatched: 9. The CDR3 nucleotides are TGTGCCAGCGAAGAAGCCGGGACAGGGGAAGAGACCCAGTACTTC. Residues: CASEEAGTGEETQYF.

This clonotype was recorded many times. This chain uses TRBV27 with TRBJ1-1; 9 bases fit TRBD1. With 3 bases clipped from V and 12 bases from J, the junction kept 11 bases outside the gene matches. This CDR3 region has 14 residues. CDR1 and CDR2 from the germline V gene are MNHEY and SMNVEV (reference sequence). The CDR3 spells CASSFSPGQGRTFF. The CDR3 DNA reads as TGTGCCAGCAGTTTTAGTCCCGGACAGGGGCGAACTTTCTTT.

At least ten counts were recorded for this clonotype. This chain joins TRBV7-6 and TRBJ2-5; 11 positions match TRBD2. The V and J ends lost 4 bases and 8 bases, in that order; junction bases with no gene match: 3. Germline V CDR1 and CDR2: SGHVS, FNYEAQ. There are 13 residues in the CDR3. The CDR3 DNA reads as TGTGCCAGCAGCTCCACTAGCGGGGGTACCCAGTACTTC. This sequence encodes CASSSTSGGTQYF. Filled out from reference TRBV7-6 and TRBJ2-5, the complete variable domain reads GAGVSQSPRYKVTKRGQDVALRCDPISGHVSLYWYRQALGQGPEFLTYFNYEAQQDKSGLPNDRFSAERPEGSISTLTIQRTEQRDSAMYRCASSSTSGGTQYFGPGTRLLVL.

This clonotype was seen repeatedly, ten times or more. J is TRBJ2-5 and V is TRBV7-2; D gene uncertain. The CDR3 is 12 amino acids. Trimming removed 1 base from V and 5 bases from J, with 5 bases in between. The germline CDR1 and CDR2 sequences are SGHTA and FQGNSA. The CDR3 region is CASSLVDETQYF. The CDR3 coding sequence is TGTGCCAGCAGCTTAGTAGATGAGACCCAGTACTTC.

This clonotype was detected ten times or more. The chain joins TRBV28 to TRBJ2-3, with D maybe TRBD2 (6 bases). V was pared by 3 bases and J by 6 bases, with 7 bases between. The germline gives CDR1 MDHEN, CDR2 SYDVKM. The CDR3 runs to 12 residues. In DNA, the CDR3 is TGTGCCAGCAGTTTCGGGAGCGATACGCAGTATTTT. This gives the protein CASSFGSDTQYF.

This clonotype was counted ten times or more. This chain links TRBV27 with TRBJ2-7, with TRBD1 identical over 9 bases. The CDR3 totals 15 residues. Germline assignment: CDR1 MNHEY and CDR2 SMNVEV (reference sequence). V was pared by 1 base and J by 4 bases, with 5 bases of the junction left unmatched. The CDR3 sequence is CASSLLGQGPYEQYF. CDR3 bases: TGTGCCAGCAGTTTATTGGGACAGGGTCCTTACGAGCAGTACTTC.

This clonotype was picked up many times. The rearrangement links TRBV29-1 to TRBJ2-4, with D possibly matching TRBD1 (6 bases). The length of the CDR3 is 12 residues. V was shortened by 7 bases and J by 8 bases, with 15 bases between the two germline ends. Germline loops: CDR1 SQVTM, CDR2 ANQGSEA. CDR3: CSAQLQGHIQYF. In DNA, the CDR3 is TGCAGCGCCCAACTACAGGGACACATTCAGTACTTC.

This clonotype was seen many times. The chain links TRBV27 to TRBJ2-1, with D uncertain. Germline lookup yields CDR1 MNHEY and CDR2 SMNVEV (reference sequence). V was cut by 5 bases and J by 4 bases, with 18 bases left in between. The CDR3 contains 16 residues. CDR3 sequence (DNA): TGTGCCAGCAGTCCAATATACTTGAGAGATTACAATGAGCAGTTCTTC. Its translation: CASSPIYLRDYNEQFF.